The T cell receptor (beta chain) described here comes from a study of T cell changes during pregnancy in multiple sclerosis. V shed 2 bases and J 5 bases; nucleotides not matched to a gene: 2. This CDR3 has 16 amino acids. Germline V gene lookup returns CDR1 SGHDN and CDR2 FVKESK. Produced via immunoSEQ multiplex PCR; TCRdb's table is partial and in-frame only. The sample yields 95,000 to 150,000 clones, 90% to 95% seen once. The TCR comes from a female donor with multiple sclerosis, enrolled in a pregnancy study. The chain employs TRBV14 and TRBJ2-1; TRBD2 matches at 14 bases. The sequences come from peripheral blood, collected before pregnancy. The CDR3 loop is CASSQRGLAGDNEQFF. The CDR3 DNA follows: TGTGCCAGCAGCCAAAGGGGACTAGCGGGAGACAATGAGCAGTTCTTC.